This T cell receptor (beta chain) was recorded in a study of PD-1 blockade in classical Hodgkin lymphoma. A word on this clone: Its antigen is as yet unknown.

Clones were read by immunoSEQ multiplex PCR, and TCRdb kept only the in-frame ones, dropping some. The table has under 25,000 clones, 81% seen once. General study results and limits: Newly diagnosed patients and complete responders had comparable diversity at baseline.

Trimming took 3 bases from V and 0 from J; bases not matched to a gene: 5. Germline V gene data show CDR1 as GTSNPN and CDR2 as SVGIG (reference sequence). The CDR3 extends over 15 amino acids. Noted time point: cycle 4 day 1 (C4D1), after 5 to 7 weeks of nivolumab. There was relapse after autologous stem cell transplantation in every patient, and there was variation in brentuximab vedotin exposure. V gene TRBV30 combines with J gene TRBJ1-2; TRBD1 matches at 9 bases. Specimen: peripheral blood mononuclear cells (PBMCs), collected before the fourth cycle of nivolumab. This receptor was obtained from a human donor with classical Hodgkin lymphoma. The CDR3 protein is CAWRGQGLTNYGYTF. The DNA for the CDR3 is TGTGCCTGGAGGGGACAGGGACTCACTAACTATGGCTACACCTTC.